These 12 T cell receptor beta chains originate from one sample sequenced in a study of early T cells in non-severe SARS-CoV-2 infection. MiXCR, applied by TCRdb to the 5' RACE reads, yields one record per CDR3 protein. Found here are 50,000 to 60,000 distinct CDR3 sequences, around an eighth of them singletons; the top ten hold about 1.4%. What was sequenced was whole blood. These TCRs come from an adult who was a healthcare worker with PCR-confirmed SARS-CoV-2 infection or an uninfected control (not recorded which).

This clonotype has ten or more counts. The chain has TRBV20-1 and TRBJ2-4, with D possibly being TRBD2 (6 bases). This CDR3 spans 17 amino acids. Germline CDR1 DFQATT, CDR2 SNEGSKA (reference sequence). V lost 1 base, J lost 1 base, and 17 bases lay in between. CDR3 coding DNA: TGCAGTGCTAGAGGGACTAAATGGCCGGGGGCCAAAAACATTCAGTACTTC. Protein product: CSARGTKWPGAKNIQYF.

Note on this clonotype: A much larger clone differs from this one at a single base, so this may be a read error. The genes are TRBV20-1 and TRBJ2-1; the D gene is possibly TRBD2 (5 bases). There are 15 residues in the CDR3. Germline lookup yields CDR1 DFQATT and CDR2 SNEGSKA (reference sequence). The CDR3 sequence: CSARENSGSYNEPFF. In DNA form, the CDR3 reads TGCAGTGCTAGAGAAAACAGCGGCTCCTACAATGAGCCGTTCTTC.

V usage is TRBV5-1 and J usage is TRBJ2-1; TRBD1 agrees at 9 bases. Germline assignment: CDR1 SGHRS and CDR2 YFSETQ. V dropped 4 bases and J dropped 3; count of bases not matched to a gene: 8. This CDR3 has 16 residues. DNA of the CDR3: TGCGCCAGCAGCGCCCGACAGGGGGGGTTCTACAATGAGCAGTTCTTC. The encoded protein is CASSARQGGFYNEQFF.

This clonotype has a count of ten or more. V is TRBV7-3 and J is TRBJ1-1; perhaps TRBD1 as D (5 bases). Germline loops: CDR1 SGHTA, CDR2 FQGTGA. V was clipped by 6 bases and J by 0 bases, with 11 bases between them. The CDR3 covers 14 residues. Here the CDR3 DNA reads TGTGCCAGCAGGGTGACAGCTATGAACACTGAAGCTTTCTTT. This sequence encodes CASRVTAMNTEAFF.

V usage is TRBV7-8 and J usage is TRBJ1-5; D perhaps matches TRBD1 (5 bases). CDR1 is SGHVS and CDR2 is FQNEAQ in the germline V gene. Trimming removed 0 bases from V and 2 bases from J, with 11 bases in between. The CDR3 sequence is 16 residues long. In DNA form, the CDR3 reads TGTGCCAGCAGCTTAGCCCGGGACGGCCGCAATCAGCCCCAGCATTTT. This gives the protein CASSLARDGRNQPQHF.

This rearrangement joins TRBV19 to TRBJ2-4; no definite D call. V was shortened by 3 bases and J by 2 bases, with 17 bases between the two germline ends. Germline V CDR1 and CDR2: LNHDA, SQIVND (reference sequence). This CDR3 contains 17 residues. In DNA, the CDR3 is TGTGCCAGTAGTATTGGACCGATTTTGACGTCCAAAAACATTCAGTACTTC. Its protein product is CASSIGPILTSKNIQYF. Supplemented by reference TRBV19 and TRBJ2-4, the full variable domain reads DGGITQSPKYLFRKEGQNVTLSCEQNLNHDAMYWYRQDPGQGLRLIYYSQIVNDFQKGDIAEGYSVSREKKESFPLTVTSAQKNPTAFYLCASSIGPILTSKNIQYFGAGTRLSVL.

This clonotype occurred once. This sequence joins TRBV29-1 and TRBJ2-7; a possible D gene is TRBD1 (6 bases). V was trimmed by 7 bases and J by 3 bases, leaving 19 bases between them. CDR3 length: 14 amino acids. Germline V CDR1 and CDR2: SQVTM, ANQGSEA. The chain's CDR3 is CSATLRDTVYEQYF. The DNA for the CDR3 is TGCAGCGCAACGCTAAGGGACACCGTCTACGAGCAGTACTTC.

This sequence joins TRBV25-1 and TRBJ1-1; D remains ambiguous. The CDR3 is 13 residues long. Between the trimmed V and J ends, which lost 1 base and 5 bases, there was a span of 8 bases. CDR1 MGHDK and CDR2 SYGVNS come from the germline V gene. The CDR3 coding sequence is TGTGCCAGCAGTGAATCTCGGGATACTGAAGCTTTCTTT. Translation gives CASSESRDTEAFF.

This clonotype turned up a few times. The chain uses TRBV7-9 and TRBJ1-1; D not resolved. The V end was cut by 4 bases, the J end by 4 bases, with 10 bases between. Germline CDR1 SEHNR, CDR2 FQNEAQ (reference sequence). This CDR3 comprises 13 residues. CDR3 sequence: CASSSQRATEAFF. The CDR3 DNA reads as TGTGCCAGCAGCTCACAGAGGGCCACTGAAGCTTTCTTT.

In this sample, this clonotype turned up many times. The chain has TRBV5-1 and TRBJ2-7; 11 bases map to TRBD2. Germline loops: CDR1 SGHRS, CDR2 YFSETQ. V was clipped by 7 bases and J by 5 bases; unmatched bases: 5. This CDR3 contains 13 residues. The CDR3 DNA reads TGCGCCAGCCGACTAGCGGGGAGAAACGAGCAGTACTTC. Translation gives CASRLAGRNEQYF.

This clonotype came up a few times. This chain connects TRBV7-2 to TRBJ1-5, with D tentatively TRBD1 (5 bases). Germline loops: CDR1 SGHTA, CDR2 FQGNSA. The V and J ends lost 0 bases and 8 bases respectively, with 29 bases between them. The CDR3 covers 20 residues. CDR3 coding DNA: TGTGCCAGCAGCTTAGCGTTACTCTCGGCCGGGACTAACCTTCGGGAGCCCCAGCATTTT. Translating it yields CASSLALLSAGTNLREPQHF.

At least ten counts were recorded for this clonotype. V usage is TRBV3-1 and J usage is TRBJ2-2, with unresolved D. Germline V lookup: CDR1 LGHDT, CDR2 YNNKEL (reference sequence). V lost 4 bases and J lost 8, with 8 bases in between. This CDR3 has 12 residues. CDR3: CASSPGVGELFF. For the CDR3, the DNA is TGTGCCAGCAGCCCTGGAGTTGGGGAGCTGTTTTTT.